Listed here are 22 T cell receptor beta chains from one sample, sequenced in a study of cytomegalovirus exposure and HLA in healthy donors (dated by TCRdb to the late 2010s). Receptor amplification or capture employed the immunoSEQ multiplex PCR assay. For the multiplex PCR, a mixture combining 60 forward primers for TCR Vbeta segments and 13 reverse primers for TCR Jbeta segments was used. Not all clones reach the TCRdb copy of this immuneACCESS table, which keeps in-frame sequences only. Checked studies attribute under half of the gap to unresolved V genes and leave the rest unexplained. Within this sample are approximately 130,000 clones, with 77% of them counted one time only. The ten largest account for under 7% of the sample. The sequenced sample consisted of PBMCs. These TCRs come from a man between 18 and 35 years old in good health and CMV-seropositive.

A single count supports this clone. This sequence joins TRBV18 and TRBJ1-5; D is ambiguous. Trimming stripped 3 bases from V and 0 bases from J, with 12 bases between. Per the germline V gene, CDR1 is KGHSH and CDR2 is LQKENI. CDR3 length equals 16 residues. In DNA, the CDR3 is TGTGCCAGCTCACCCCTTCCCCCAGATAGCAATCAGCCCCAGCATTTT. Protein product: CASSPLPPDSNQPQHF.

Points on this clone: An end of the junction does not agree with germline; a read error may underlie this. The same CDR3 also results from other DNA sequences found in this sample. CDR3 in DNA: TGCGCCAGCAGCTGGGGGGGCTCTGGGGCCAACGGCCTGACTTTC. The encoded protein is CASSWGGSGANGLTF. The chain uses TRBV5-1 and TRBJ2-6, with a weak D call TRBD2 (7 bases). Looked up from germline, CDR1 is SGHRS and CDR2 is YFSETQ. CDR3 size: 15 residues.

The J gene is TRBJ2-7, the V gene TRBV6-5, with D possibly matching TRBD1 (6 bases). CDR3 length: 15 amino acids. V was shortened by 6 bases and J by 0 bases, with 15 bases between the two germline ends. The V gene's germline CDR1 is MNHEY and CDR2 SVGAGI. The DNA for the CDR3 is TGTGCCAGCAGCGCTAAGGGGGTCCCCTCCTACGAGCAGTACTTC. The encoded protein is CASSAKGVPSYEQYF.

J is TRBJ2-5 and V is TRBV6-4; 8 bases are a match to TRBD1. TRBJ2-7 matches the DNA end more closely, so the J call is doubtful. Germline V gene lookup returns CDR1 MRHNA and CDR2 SNTAGT. The CDR3 spans 15 residues. CDR3 in amino acids: CASTGQDRGGDEQYF. The DNA for the CDR3 is TGTGCCAGCACGGGTCAAGACAGGGGAGGAGACGAGCAGTACTTC.

CDR3 sequence: CASSNQGNLGEKLFF. CDR3 in DNA: TGTGCCAGCAGCAATCAGGGGAATTTGGGTGAAAAACTGTTTTTT. The V gene is TRBV5-6, the J gene TRBJ1-4; D perhaps matches TRBD1 (6 bases). The CDR3 extends over 15 amino acids. V dropped 4 bases and J dropped 7 bases, with 17 bases sitting between them. CDR1 SGHDT and CDR2 YYEEEE come from the germline V gene. Full variable domain (outside the CDR3, taken from reference TRBV5-6 and TRBJ1-4): DAGVTQSPTHLIKTRGQQVTLRCSPKSGHDTVSWYQQALGQGPQFIFQYYEEEERQRGNFPDRFSGHQFPNYSSELNVNALLLGDSALYLCASSNQGNLGEKLFFGSGTQLSVL.

The table lists this clone with a few counts. V and J are TRBV28 and TRBJ2-7, with D perhaps TRBD2 (5 bases). Germline CDR1 and CDR2: MDHEN and SYDVKM. With 6 bases removed from V and 6 bases from J, the gap between germline ends came to 12 bases. The CDR3 extends over 12 amino acids. The CDR3: CASRFAGREQYF. The CDR3 DNA follows: TGTGCCAGCAGATTTGCGGGCCGCGAGCAGTACTTC.

The chain combines TRBV27 with TRBJ1-5; no reliable D call. Trimming stripped 6 bases from V and 0 bases from J, with 9 bases between. The germline V gene has CDR1 MNHEY and CDR2 SMNVEV (reference sequence). CDR3 length equals 14 residues. This chain's CDR3 is CASRHTDSNQPQHF. CDR3 DNA: TGTGCCAGCAGGCATACAGATAGCAATCAGCCCCAGCATTTT.

The rearrangement uses TRBV28 and TRBJ1-2; the D gene is possibly TRBD1 (6 bases). Trimming left V 2 bases short and J 4 bases short, with 11 bases between. Per the germline V gene, CDR1 is MDHEN and CDR2 is SYDVKM. The CDR3 runs to 14 residues. The CDR3, as DNA: TGTGCCAGCAGTTTAGGACAGCCCGTCTATGGCTACACCTTC. Protein: CASSLGQPVYGYTF.

V usage is TRBV28 and J usage is TRBJ2-3, with 10 bases matching TRBD2. The V gene's germline CDR1 is MDHEN and CDR2 SYDVKM. The CDR3 covers 17 residues. V gave up 5 bases and J gave up 3 bases; unmatched junction bases: 11. Written as DNA, the CDR3 is TGTGCCAGCAGTCTCAGCGGGAGCGGGAGGGGGACAGATACGCAGTATTTT. Translation: CASSLSGSGRGTDTQYF.

This chain joins TRBV5-5 and TRBJ1-1; D uncertain. The V and J ends lost 0 bases and 10 bases respectively, with 13 bases between them. CDR3 length: 13 residues. The germline CDR1 and CDR2 sequences are SGHKS and YYEKEE (reference sequence). The CDR3 spells CASSLGGPGTAFF. The CDR3 DNA sequence: TGTGCCAGCAGCTTGGGTGGGCCAGGTACAGCTTTCTTT.

The chain recombines TRBV11-2 with TRBJ1-2; D might be TRBD1 (6 bases). The CDR3 loop spans 15 amino acids. V lost 4 bases to trimming and J lost 3 bases, with 15 bases between them. The germline V gene encodes CDR1 SGHAT and CDR2 FQNNGV. In nucleotides, the CDR3 is TGTGCCAGCAGCTCCCACAGGGCCCAATACTATGGCTACACCTTC. It codes for CASSSHRAQYYGYTF.

The gene calls are TRBV19 and TRBJ1-1; maybe TRBD1 (5 bases). Germline V CDR1 and CDR2: LNHDA, SQIVND (reference sequence). With 5 bases removed from V and 9 bases from J, the gap between germline ends came to 13 bases. The CDR3 runs 12 residues. CDR3 protein: CASSFTGGKAFF. Written as DNA, the CDR3 is TGTGCCAGTAGTTTTACAGGAGGGAAAGCTTTCTTT.

The rearrangement links TRBV7-9 to TRBJ2-7; 7 nucleotides line up with TRBD1. V dropped 7 bases and J dropped 3; count of bases not matched to a gene: 9. Looked up from germline, CDR1 is SEHNR and CDR2 is FQNEAQ (reference sequence). The CDR3 is 14 amino acids. In nucleotides, the CDR3 is TGTGCCAGCACCGATGGACAGGTTTACTACGAGCAGTACTTC. Translation gives CASTDGQVYYEQYF. Drawing the rest from reference TRBV7-9 and TRBJ2-7, the complete variable domain is DTGVSQNPRHKITKRGQNVTFRCDPISEHNRLYWYRQTLGQGPEFLTYFQNEAQLEKSRLLSDRFSAERPKGSFSTLEIQRTEQGDSAMYLCASTDGQVYYEQYFGPGTRLTVT.

In its sample, this clone was seen a few times. The V call is TRBV5-4, the J call TRBJ2-5, with TRBD2 identical over 8 bases. The CDR3 has 15 residues. With V trimmed by 4 bases and J by 2 bases, 7 bases remained unmatched. Per germline, CDR1 SGHNT and CDR2 YYREEE (reference sequence). DNA for the CDR3: TGTGCCAGCAGCACCGCTCGGGGGGGGCAAGAGACCCAGTACTTC. Encoded protein: CASSTARGGQETQYF.

J is TRBJ2-7 and V is TRBV19, with 8 bases lining up with TRBD1. Per the germline V gene, CDR1 is LNHDA and CDR2 is SQIVND (reference sequence). J was trimmed by 2 bases and V by 1 base; bases with no gene match: 4. The CDR3 contains 15 residues. The CDR3 bases are TGTGCCAGTAGTATAGGTCAGGGGGCTACCTACGAGCAGTACTTC. Its translation: CASSIGQGATYEQYF.

The chain employs TRBV6-6 and TRBJ1-6, with D unresolved. The CDR3 runs 15 residues. The V and J ends lost 0 bases and 5 bases respectively, with 8 bases between them. Germline CDR1 and CDR2: MNHNY and SVGAGI (reference sequence). The CDR3 DNA reads TGTGCCAGCAGTTACTCGATAGAGAATAATTCACCCCTCCACTTT. This translates into CASSYSIENNSPLHF.

This clone was found a few times. This chain uses TRBV5-4 with TRBJ1-4; D uncertain. This CDR3 has 12 amino acids. Germline lookup yields CDR1 SGHNT and CDR2 YYREEE (reference sequence). V was shortened by 8 bases and J by 4 bases, with 9 bases between the two germline ends. DNA of the CDR3: TGTGCCAGTAGAGCTGATAATGAAAAACTGTTTTTT. It specifies CASRADNEKLFF.

The count of this clone is one. The genes are TRBV27 and TRBJ1-5, with D perhaps TRBD1 (6 bases). This CDR3 contains 13 residues. V lost 2 bases and J 9 bases, leaving 11 bases between the germline ends. Germline V gene lookup returns CDR1 MNHEY and CDR2 SMNVEV (reference sequence). CDR3 sequence reads: CASSLPGVPPQHF. The CDR3, as DNA: TGTGCCAGCAGTTTACCAGGGGTCCCGCCCCAGCATTTT.

The chain links TRBV25-1 to TRBJ2-3; possible D gene TRBD1, 5 bases. The CDR3 runs 15 residues. Trimming shortened V by 4 bases and J by 5 bases, and 16 bases separated the two germline ends. Germline CDR1 is MGHDK and CDR2 is SYGVNS. The CDR3 bases are TGTGCCAGCAGTGCCCCAGGGTTATATCAAGATACGCAGTATTTT. Amino acids: CASSAPGLYQDTQYF.

The chain recombines TRBV4-1 with TRBJ2-5; TRBD2 aligns across 12 bases. This CDR3 spans 18 amino acids. The germline gives CDR1 MGHRA, CDR2 YSYEKL. J gave up 0 bases and V 1 base, and 6 bases lay outside the gene matches. Here the CDR3 DNA reads TGCGCCAGCAGCCAAGGACTAGCGGGAGACCCGTACCAAGAGACCCAGTACTTC. It translates to CASSQGLAGDPYQETQYF.

The CDR3 here is CASSLGGRYGYTF. CDR3 in DNA: TGTGCCAGCAGTTTGGGGGGTCGCTATGGCTACACCTTC. The gene calls are TRBV27 and TRBJ1-2, with a possible D match to TRBD1 (5 bases). Trimming shortened V by 3 bases and J by 4 bases, and 9 bases separated the two germline ends. CDR1 is MNHEY, CDR2 SMNVEV, per germline (reference sequence). This CDR3 contains 13 residues.

This clone was seen a few times. Within the sample, other DNA sequences also encode this same CDR3. The rearrangement links TRBV6-1 to TRBJ1-4; 7 bases match TRBD1. The CDR3 contains 14 residues. Germline loops: CDR1 MNHNS, CDR2 SASEGT. Trimming cost V 6 bases and J 3 bases; bases outside gene matches: 4. The CDR3 coding sequence is TGTGCCAGCAGGTTGACAGGGTCTAATGAAAAACTGTTTTTT. Encoded protein: CASRLTGSNEKLFF.